A single T cell receptor (beta chain) is shown here with its context. This CDR3 region has 13 residues. With 5 bases clipped from V and 11 bases from J, the junction kept 12 bases outside the gene matches. The germline CDR1 and CDR2 sequences are SGHRS and YFSETQ. This entry belongs to a study of blood T cell repertoires in COVID-19. In the study overall: COVID-19 samples from acute and convalescent phases originated in the United States, Italy and Spain.

Method: immunoSEQ multiplex PCR; TCRdb's copy keeps in-frame clones and lacks some. Among 190,000 or so clones listed, approximately 80% were seen once. Sequencing input: peripheral blood. The rearrangement links TRBV5-1 to TRBJ1-1; 7 bases are shared with TRBD1. The TCR was taken from a man over 45 who had recovered from COVID-19. The CDR3 region has the DNA TGCGCCAGCAGATCAGGGGGAGCGGTGGCGGCTTTCTTT. The encoded protein is CASRSGGAVAAFF. The variable domain in full, with the rest retrieved from reference TRBV5-1 and TRBJ1-1, is KAGVTQTPRYLIKTRGQQVTLSCSPISGHRSVSWYQQTPGQGLQFLFEYFSETQRNKGNFPGRFSGRQFSNSRSEMNVSTLELGDSALYLCASRSGGAVAAFFGQGTRLTVV.